This note documents a single TCR beta chain sequence. CDR3 length: 13 amino acids. With 1 base removed from V and 8 bases from J, the gap between germline ends came to 7 bases. The germline gives CDR1 SGHNT, CDR2 YYREEE (reference sequence). Original data processing: Amplification from reference gene primers served as the basis for estimated nucleated cell counts. The method was immunoSEQ multiplex PCR; TCRdb's version includes in-frame clones alone and lacks a portion of them. The V and J calls and clone size were taken over from that table, and D and trimming were inferred from the DNA. Here the sample spans about 170,000 clones, almost 85% being singletons. The data originate from a study of blood T cell repertoires in COVID-19. Study summary: The United States, Italy and Spain provided the acute and convalescent COVID-19 samples. PBMCs, B-cell-depleted T cells, or T cells were the source of the cDNA or gDNA that made up the material.

The source of this sequence is a woman aged 80 or over with COVID-19, enrolled during active disease. The sequencing sample was made of peripheral blood. V is TRBV5-4 and J is TRBJ1-6, with D possibly matching TRBD1 (5 bases). CDR3 sequence: CASSLTGDSPLHF. DNA of the CDR3: TGTGCCAGCAGCTTGACAGGCGATTCACCCCTCCACTTT.